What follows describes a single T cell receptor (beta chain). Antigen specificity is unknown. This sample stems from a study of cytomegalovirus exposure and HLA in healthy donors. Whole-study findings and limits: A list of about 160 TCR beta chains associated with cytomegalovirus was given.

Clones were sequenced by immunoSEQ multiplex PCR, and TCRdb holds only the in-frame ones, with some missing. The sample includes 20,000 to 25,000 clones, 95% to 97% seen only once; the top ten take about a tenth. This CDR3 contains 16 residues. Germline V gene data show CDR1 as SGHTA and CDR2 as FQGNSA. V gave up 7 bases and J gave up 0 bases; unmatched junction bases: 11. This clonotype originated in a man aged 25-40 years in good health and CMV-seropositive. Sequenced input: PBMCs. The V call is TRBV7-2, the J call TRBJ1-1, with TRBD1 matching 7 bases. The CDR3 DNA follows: TGTGCCAGCACCCCGGGACAGATTAGAATGAACACTGAAGCTTTCTTT. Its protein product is CASTPGQIRMNTEAFF.